One T cell receptor (beta chain) is described in this entry. Its antigen is currently unknown. Researchers prepared the TRB cDNA libraries using 5' RACE with UMI labels. One entry per CDR3 protein, without DNA, is what TCRdb gives after re-calling the 5' RACE reads. The sample's table shows over 80,000 distinct CDR3 sequences. This entry is derived from a study of CXCR3-negative and CXCR3-positive naive CD8 T cells. Findings and limits, study-wide: Surface CD5 matched across naive subsets, and TRB CDR3 properties served to infer TCR strength.

The sample was naive CXCR3- CD8+ T cells from blood. Subset given: CD45RO-CCR7+CD27+CD95- naive CD8+ T cells lacking CXCR3 (TNR3-). The clonotype comes from a human donor in good health. Some clones in this sample may be carry-over from other donors' samples.

This CDR3 is CASSLYSGRDDEQFF. This chain links TRBV28 with TRBJ2-1; the D call from TCRdb, TRBD2, cannot be confirmed without DNA. There are 15 residues in the CDR3. Germline values: CDR1 MDHEN, CDR2 SYDVKM.